This TCR beta chain appears in the sequencing data of a study of blood T cells in healthy people across ages. Findings and limits, study-wide: Shifts in expanded clonotypes may have been confounded by donor CMV status, which was unknown.

Regarding this clonotype: Antigen specificity is unknown.

The use of a sample-barcoded 5' primer and a J-beta primer mix characterized a second PCR of roughly 6 to 11 cycles. With 12 random nucleotides, a template-switch adaptor tagged each individual cDNA molecule. TCRdb called the 5' RACE reads again in MiXCR, with one record for every CDR3 protein. The sample lists about 1.5 million distinct CDR3 sequences; 42% were seen once. Every donor provided 7.5 to 10 milliliters of peripheral blood. The total RNA that was extracted per sample amounted to at least 5.5 micrograms. This TCR derives from a woman aged 18-29 years in good health. The sample was blood.

The CDR3 spells CASRLTSGGRYNEQFF. The DNA of the CDR3 is TGCGCCAGCAGGCTGACTAGCGGGGGCCGGTACAATGAGCAGTTCTTC. V usage is TRBV5-1 and J usage is TRBJ2-1, with 12 bases that match TRBD2. V shed 5 bases and J 4 bases; nucleotides not matched to a gene: 7. Germline assignment: CDR1 SGHRS and CDR2 YFSETQ. The length of the CDR3 is 16 residues.